The 7 T cell receptor beta chains in this list originate from one sample, sequenced in a study of cytomegalovirus exposure and HLA in healthy donors. TCRdb's table, derived via immunoSEQ multiplex PCR, lists solely in-frame clones and lacks some. The table includes 150,000 to 250,000 clones, roughly 88% detected once. The sample comprised PBMCs. The receptor source for this set is a woman in her thirties in good health and CMV-seropositive.

The chain uses TRBV5-1 and TRBJ1-5, with unresolved D. CDR1 and CDR2 (germline): SGHRS, YFSETQ. The V end lost 4 bases, the J end lost 4 bases, and 15 bases lay between the germline ends. CDR3 length equals 15 residues. The CDR3 reads CASSPRTGINQPQHF. CDR3 sequence (DNA): TGCGCCAGCAGCCCCAGGACGGGGATTAATCAGCCCCAGCATTTT.

The chain recombines TRBV7-2 with TRBJ1-3, with TRBD1 matching 7 bases. The V gene end was trimmed by 5 bases and the J gene end by 2 bases; junction bases not matched to a gene: 3. Germline V lookup: CDR1 SGHTA, CDR2 FQGNSA. The CDR3 runs 14 residues. CDR3 amino acids: CASSPGTAGNTIYF. DNA for the CDR3: TGTGCCAGCAGCCCCGGGACAGCTGGAAACACCATATATTTT.

The chain combines TRBV29-1 with TRBJ1-1; D is unresolved. Per the germline V gene, CDR1 is SQVTM and CDR2 is ANQGSEA. This CDR3 comprises 15 residues. V was shortened by 2 bases and J by 0 bases, with 13 bases between the two germline ends. The CDR3 reads CSVEKLGPLNTEAFF. In DNA, the CDR3 is TGCAGCGTTGAAAAGTTGGGCCCTTTGAACACTGAAGCTTTCTTT.

Here the CDR3 DNA reads TGTGCCAGCAGTTTTTTAGGGGAGCGGGTCTCCTACGAGCAGTACTTC. The encoded protein is CASSFLGERVSYEQYF. The chain employs TRBV28 and TRBJ2-7; D perhaps matches TRBD2 (6 bases). From germline, CDR1 is MDHEN and CDR2 SYDVKM. The CDR3 extends over 16 amino acids. Trimming removed 3 bases at V and 0 bases at J, with 15 bases between.

This clone was counted only a few times. V is TRBV6-1 and J is TRBJ1-5; possible D gene TRBD1, 6 bases. The CDR3 consists of 16 residues. Germline V gene data show CDR1 as MNHNS and CDR2 as SASEGT. V was clipped by 4 bases and J by 8 bases, with 21 bases between them. The CDR3 nucleotides are TGTGCCAGCAGTGTTGTTTCGGGGGGCATTGGGGAGCCCCAGCATTTT. Its translation is CASSVVSGGIGEPQHF.

The genes are TRBV5-6 and TRBJ1-1, with TRBD1 as a possible D gene (6 bases). CDR1 is SGHDT and CDR2 is YYEEEE in the germline V gene. V lost 4 bases and J lost 2, with 15 bases in between. This CDR3 has 15 residues. The CDR3 bases are TGTGCCAGCAGCCCCCTCGGGGGGCTAAACACTGAAGCTTTCTTT. This codes for CASSPLGGLNTEAFF.

This clone was counted only a few times. The chain links TRBV2 to TRBJ1-3; the D is unclear. The CDR3 length is 15 residues. Trimming pared 6 bases from V and 0 bases from J, leaving 12 bases between. Germline V CDR1 and CDR2: SNHLY, FYNNEI. The CDR3 is CASRAGHNSGNTIYF. The CDR3 nucleotides are TGTGCCAGCAGGGCGGGCCACAACTCTGGAAACACCATATATTTT. The full variable domain, completed using reference TRBV2 and TRBJ1-3, is EPEVTQTPSHQVTQMGQEVILRCVPISNHLYFYWYRQILGQKVEFLVSFYNNEISEKSEIFDDQFSVERPDGSNFTLKIRSTKLEDSAMYFCASRAGHNSGNTIYFGEGSWLTVV.